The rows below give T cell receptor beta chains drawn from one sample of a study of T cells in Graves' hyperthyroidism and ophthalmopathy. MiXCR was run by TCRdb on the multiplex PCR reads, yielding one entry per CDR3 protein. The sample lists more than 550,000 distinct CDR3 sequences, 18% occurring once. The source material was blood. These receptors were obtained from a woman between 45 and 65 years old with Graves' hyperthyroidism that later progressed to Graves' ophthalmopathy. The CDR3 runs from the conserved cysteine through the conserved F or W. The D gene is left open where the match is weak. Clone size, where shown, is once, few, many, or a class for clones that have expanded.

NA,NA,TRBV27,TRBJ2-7,TGTGCCAGCAGTCACCACCTAGATCCCTACGAGCAGTACTTC,CASSHHLDPYEQYF
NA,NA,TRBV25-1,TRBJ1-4,TGTGCCATCCGGGAAGGGAAAAGTGCAACTAATGAAAAACTGTTTTTT,CAIREGKSATNEKLFF
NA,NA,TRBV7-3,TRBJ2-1,TGTGCCAGCAGCCTCGGGCGGACCGGGACAACTCACTACAATGAGCAGTTCTTC,CASSLGRTGTTHYNEQFF
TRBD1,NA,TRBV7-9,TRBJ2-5,TGTGCCAGCAGCTCAACAGACAGGGCGCAAGAGACCCAGTACTTC,CASSSTDRAQETQYF
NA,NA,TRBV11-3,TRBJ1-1,TGTGCCAGCAGCTTGGGTAGGGGAGTCTCTGAAGCTTTCTTT,CASSLGRGVSEAFF
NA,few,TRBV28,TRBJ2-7,TGTGCCAGCAGTTTTACCGACATACGCTCCTACGAGCAGTACTTC,CASSFTDIRSYEQYF
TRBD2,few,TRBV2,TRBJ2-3,TGTGCCAGCAGTGAATGGAACGGGGGGGCAGGGGCAGATACGCAGTATTTT,CASSEWNGGAGADTQYF
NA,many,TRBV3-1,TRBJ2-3,TGTGCCAGCAGCTTGACCCGTATAAATACGCAGTATTTT,CASSLTRINTQYF
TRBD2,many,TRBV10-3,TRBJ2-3,TGTGCCATCAGTGAGAGTAGTAGCGGGGGGGCTACAGATACGCAGTATTTT,CAISESSSGGATDTQYF
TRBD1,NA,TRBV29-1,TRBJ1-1,TGCAGCGTTGAAGATCCGAGGGACAGCCCGGCGTTGGAGCCTGAAGCTTTCTTT,CSVEDPRDSPALEPEAFF
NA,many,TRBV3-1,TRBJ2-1,TGTGCCAGCAGCCAAGACGGGCCCGGCAATGAGCAGTTCTTC,CASSQDGPGNEQFF
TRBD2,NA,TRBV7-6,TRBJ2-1,TGTGCCAGCAGACAGGGACTAGCGGGGACTAGGGACAATGAGCAGTTCTTC,CASRQGLAGTRDNEQFF
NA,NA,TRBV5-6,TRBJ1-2,TGTGCCAGCAGCTTGATGGAGGCAGGGACCTATGGCTACACCTTC,CASSLMEAGTYGYTF
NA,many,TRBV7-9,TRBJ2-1,TGTGCCAGCAGCTCGGCAGGGATCCTCAATGAGCAGTTCTTC,CASSSAGILNEQFF
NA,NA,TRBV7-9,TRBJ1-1,TGTGCCAGCAGCTTAGTACAGGGTATCACTGAAGCTTTCTTT,CASSLVQGITEAFF
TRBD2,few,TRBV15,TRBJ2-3,TGTGCCACCAGCGGGCTGCTAGCGGTGGATACGCAGTATTTT,CATSGLLAVDTQYF
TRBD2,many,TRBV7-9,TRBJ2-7,TGTGCCAGCAGCCCAAGCGGGGGGCATGTCGAGCAGTACTTC,CASSPSGGHVEQYF
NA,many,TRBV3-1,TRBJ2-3,TGTGCCAGCAGCCAAGATGCGACTAGAGGTACGCAGTATTTT,CASSQDATRGTQYF
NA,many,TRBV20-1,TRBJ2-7,TGCAGTGCTGACTTACCCGATCTACCGTCCTACGAGCAGTACTTC,CSADLPDLPSYEQYF
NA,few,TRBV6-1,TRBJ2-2,TGTGCCAGCAGCGACTTTGGGGACACCGGGGAGCTGTTTTTT,CASSDFGDTGELFF
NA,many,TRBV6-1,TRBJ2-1,TGTGCCAGCAGCCCCGGGCAGGCGATAATAAATGAGCAGTTCTTC,CASSPGQAIINEQFF
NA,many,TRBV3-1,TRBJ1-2,TGTGCCAGCAGCTCCTCGGGGGCGCGGTATGGCTACACCTTC,CASSSSGARYGYTF
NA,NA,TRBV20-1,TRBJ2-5,TGCAGTGCTAACCGGCCCTCCGTCGAAGAGACCCAGTACTTC,CSANRPSVEETQYF
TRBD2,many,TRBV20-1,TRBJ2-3,TGCAGTGCTAGAGTGCGGGCTAGCGGCGATACGCAGTATTTT,CSARVRASGDTQYF
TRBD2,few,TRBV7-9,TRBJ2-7,TGTGCCAGCAGCCCTGGGACTAGCGGGGGGCGTGCCTACGAGCAGTACTTC,CASSPGTSGGRAYEQYF
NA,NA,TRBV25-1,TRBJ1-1,TGTGCCAGCAGGACAGAGGGGGGGTCGGGCGCTTTCTTT,CASRTEGGSGAFF
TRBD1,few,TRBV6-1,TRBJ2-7,TGTGCCAGCAGCCTAAGAACCGGGACAGGCTCCTACGAGCAGTACTTC,CASSLRTGTGSYEQYF